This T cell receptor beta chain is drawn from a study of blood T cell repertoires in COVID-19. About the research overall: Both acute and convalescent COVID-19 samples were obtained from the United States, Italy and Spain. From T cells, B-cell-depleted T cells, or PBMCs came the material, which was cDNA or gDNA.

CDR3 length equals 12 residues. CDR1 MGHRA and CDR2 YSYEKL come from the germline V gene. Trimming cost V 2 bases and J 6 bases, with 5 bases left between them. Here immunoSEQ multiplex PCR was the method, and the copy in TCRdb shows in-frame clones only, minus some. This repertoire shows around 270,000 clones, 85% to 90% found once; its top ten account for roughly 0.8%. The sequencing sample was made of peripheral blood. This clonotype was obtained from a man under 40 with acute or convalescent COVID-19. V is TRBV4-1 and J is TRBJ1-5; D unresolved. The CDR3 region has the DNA TGCGCCAGCAGCCAACCGGGTCAGCCCCAGCATTTT. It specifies CASSQPGQPQHF.